The rows below give T cell receptor beta chains drawn from one sample of a study of CD8+ T cells in alopecia areata. This table comes from immunoSEQ multiplex PCR, and its TCRdb copy is limited to in-frame clones, with some not included. Counted here are under 200,000 clones, approximately 62% occurring once; the ten biggest clones make up 14%. This specimen was CD4+ T cells sorted from blood, taken at week 24, from a patient treated with tofacitinib. These TCRs come from a human donor with alopecia areata. Each CDR3 is given without its conserved first and last residue. Each record gives: J gene, V gene, CDR3 protein.

j_gene: TRBJ2-1; v_gene: TRBV27; CDR3aa: ASSARGGLNNEQF
j_gene: TRBJ2-7; v_gene: TRBV20-1; CDR3aa: SAQDKYEQY
j_gene: TRBJ2-7; v_gene: TRBV19; CDR3aa: ASTPKGPGTGVPYEQY
j_gene: TRBJ2-5; v_gene: TRBV29-1; CDR3aa: SVELDRGLLAMGETQY
j_gene: TRBJ1-2; v_gene: TRBV6-6; CDR3aa: ASRRQGLYGYT
j_gene: TRBJ1-2; v_gene: TRBV23-1; CDR3aa: ASTSRRSFYGYT
j_gene: TRBJ1-5; v_gene: TRBV29-1; CDR3aa: SVSSGDQPQH
j_gene: TRBJ1-5; v_gene: TRBV18; CDR3aa: ASSPQGAPGNQPQH
j_gene: TRBJ2-2; v_gene: TRBV27; CDR3aa: ASSFLPSGAGELF
j_gene: TRBJ2-5; v_gene: TRBV7-2; CDR3aa: ASSQGISGGAKTQY
j_gene: TRBJ2-7; v_gene: TRBV30; CDR3aa: AWSVSPDGAYEQY
j_gene: TRBJ2-1; v_gene: TRBV12-5; CDR3aa: ASVARGVPYNEQF
j_gene: TRBJ2-2; v_gene: TRBV10-3; CDR3aa: AISTTGSNTGELF
j_gene: TRBJ2-7; v_gene: TRBV23-1; CDR3aa: ASSLVGSYEQY
j_gene: TRBJ1-6; v_gene: TRBV15; CDR3aa: ATSRDGTVNSPLH
j_gene: TRBJ2-3; v_gene: TRBV7-2; CDR3aa: ASSPTGSYNLGDTQY
j_gene: TRBJ2-5; v_gene: TRBV12-5; CDR3aa: ASGLVHTAVWETQY
j_gene: TRBJ1-1; v_gene: TRBV6-4; CDR3aa: ASSDSRGEAF
j_gene: TRBJ1-1; v_gene: TRBV27; CDR3aa: ASSPRVRGSSTEAF
j_gene: TRBJ2-7; v_gene: TRBV5-1; CDR3aa: ASSEGRGDEQY
j_gene: TRBJ2-1; v_gene: TRBV7-8; CDR3aa: ASSLASIGGEQF
j_gene: TRBJ1-2; v_gene: TRBV6-6; CDR3aa: ASWETGRGYT
j_gene: TRBJ2-1; v_gene: TRBV4-1; CDR3aa: ASSQVHEGYEQF
j_gene: TRBJ1-6; v_gene: TRBV5-4; CDR3aa: ASSLESVTNSPLH
j_gene: TRBJ2-1; v_gene: TRBV18; CDR3aa: ASTPSSYNEQF
j_gene: TRBJ2-1; v_gene: TRBV5-6; CDR3aa: ASSPGLAGQGEQF
j_gene: TRBJ2-1; v_gene: TRBV5-4; CDR3aa: ASSLSLNEQF
j_gene: TRBJ2-5; v_gene: TRBV9; CDR3aa: ASSARGGQQETQY